This T cell receptor (beta chain) originates from a study of cytomegalovirus exposure and HLA in healthy donors. Some clones are missing from TCRdb's copy, which holds only in-frame ones; the method was immunoSEQ multiplex PCR. The sample includes about 110,000 clones, about 94% of them seen just once. V lost 2 bases, J lost 1 base, and 5 bases stayed unmatched. In germline, CDR1 is LGHNA, CDR2 YNFKEQ. CDR3 length: 16 amino acids. Note on this clone: Antigen unknown.

Donors came from a validation cohort of about 110 subjects, distinct from the first 666-subject cohort. The study, taken as a whole, reports: The CMV antigen specificity of three CMV-associated chains was confirmed through in vitro analysis. Some public TCRs appeared in many individuals, while most sequences were rare.

The chain uses TRBV4-2 and TRBJ2-3, with 8 bases matching TRBD2. The sequence was obtained from a woman between 18 and 29 years old in good health and CMV-seronegative. Material for sequencing was PBMCs. The CDR3 coding sequence is TGTGCCAGCAGCCAACTTGGACTAGCCGGCACAGATACGCAGTATTTT. Protein product: CASSQLGLAGTDTQYF.